Presented here are 32 T cell receptor beta chains from one specimen sequenced in a study of cytomegalovirus exposure and HLA in healthy donors. Researchers ran the PCR with 60 Vbeta and 13 Jbeta primers. Produced via immunoSEQ multiplex PCR; TCRdb's table is partial and in-frame only. Seen here are more than 95,000 clones, 80% observed once, and the top ten hold 6.5% to 7%. Sequencing was carried out using PBMCs. The receptors originated from a man aged 30-40 years in good health and CMV-seropositive.

This rearrangement joins TRBV4-3 to TRBJ2-7, with 8 positions matching TRBD1. The CDR3 has 17 amino acids. Per germline, CDR1 LGHNA and CDR2 YSLEER. With V trimmed by 1 base and J by 5 bases, 13 bases remained unmatched. The CDR3 DNA sequence: TGCGCCAGCAGCCAAGCTCCTTTGGGAGGACAGGGTAACGAGCAGTACTTC. Amino acid sequence: CASSQAPLGGQGNEQYF.

This chain joins TRBV6-5 and TRBJ1-5; D gene unclear. The CDR3 is made up of 10 amino acids. The germline V and J ends were trimmed by 11 bases and 5 bases, with 7 bases remaining between them. The germline V gene has CDR1 MNHEY and CDR2 SVGAGI. In DNA form, the CDR3 reads TGTGCCTCGGGTTATCAGCCCCAGCATTTT. Protein sequence: CASGYQPQHF.

This clone was picked up a small number of times. A read error may produce the germline difference seen at one junction end. The sample holds other DNA sequences that translate to the same CDR3. The chain combines TRBV7-7 with TRBJ2-1; 10 bases match TRBD2. Germline V gene lookup returns CDR1 SSHAT and CDR2 FNYEAQ (reference sequence). The length of the CDR3 is 15 residues. CDR3 nucleotide sequence: TGTGCTAGCAGCTTACAAGCGGGGGGGTACAATGAGCAGTTCTTC. Its translation is CASSLQAGGYNEQFF. The variable domain in full, completed from reference TRBV7-7 and TRBJ2-1, reads GAGVSQSPRYKVTKRGQDVTLRCDPISSHATLYWYQQALGQGPEFLTYFNYEAQPDKSGLPSDRFSAERPEGSISTLTIQRTEQRDSAMYRCASSLQAGGYNEQFFGPGTRLTVL.

This clone was seen repeatedly, ten times or more. Written as DNA, the CDR3 is TGTGCCAGCAGCCCAGGGACAGGGACCGGGGAGACCCAGTACTTC. This gives the protein CASSPGTGTGETQYF. The gene calls are TRBV5-6 and TRBJ2-5, with 9 bases lining up with TRBD1. CDR1 is SGHDT, CDR2 YYEEEE, per germline. The CDR3 contains 15 residues. Trimming at V came to 4 bases and at J to 5 bases, leaving 9 bases not matched to a gene.

The chain recombines TRBV4-2 with TRBJ2-3; TRBD2 matches at 7 bases. Germline V CDR1 and CDR2: LGHNA, YNFKEQ. The CDR3 is 15 amino acids. Germline trimming cut 1 base from V and 1 base from J; bases unmatched to any gene: 2. This CDR3 is CASSQVGGGTDTQYF. CDR3 DNA sequence: TGTGCCAGCAGCCAAGTGGGGGGGGGCACAGATACGCAGTATTTT.

This rearrangement joins TRBV6-1 to TRBJ1-6; 7 bases align to TRBD1. J gave up 10 bases and V 4 bases, and 13 bases lay outside the gene matches. The CDR3 totals 16 residues. CDR1 and CDR2 from the germline V gene are MNHNS and SASEGT. The DNA for the CDR3 is TGTGCCAGCAGTGCGGCACCGGGGACAGTCAGATCACCCCTCCACTTT. Translation gives CASSAAPGTVRSPLHF.

J is TRBJ1-5 and V is TRBV7-5; TRBD1, the table's D call, lacks a check against the DNA. TRBV7-5 counts as a pseudogene. The CDR3 covers 15 residues. The CDR3 sequence: CVRSYCWGLDQPQHF. The CDR3 DNA is TGTGTCAGAAGCTATTGCTGGGGGCTTGATCAGCCCCAGCATTTT.

This chain uses TRBV6-1 with TRBJ2-7; TRBD2 might be the D (5 bases). This CDR3 has 14 residues. Trimming stripped 3 bases from V and 3 bases from J, with 12 bases between. The germline CDR1 and CDR2 sequences are MNHNS and SASEGT. In nucleotides, the CDR3 is TGTGCCAGCAGTGAGAGGGCGGTCTTCTACGAGCAGTACTTC. It is translated as CASSERAVFYEQYF.

This clone showed up many times. The CDR3 reads CASSQERGGLLSGNTIYF. CDR3 in DNA: TGCGCCAGCAGCCAAGAAAGAGGAGGGCTTCTCTCTGGAAACACCATATATTTT. This chain joins TRBV4-3 and TRBJ1-3; D is unclear. Germline V gives CDR1 LGHNA, CDR2 YSLEER. This CDR3 is 18 amino acids long. Trimming pared 0 bases from V and 0 bases from J, leaving 15 bases between.

In its sample, this clone was seen once. The chain combines TRBV5-1 with TRBJ2-3, with TRBD1 identical over 7 bases. CDR3 length: 16 residues. Germline V CDR1 and CDR2: SGHRS, YFSETQ. Losses at the gene ends were 2 bases for V and 2 bases for J; bases not matched to a gene: 8. DNA of the CDR3: TGCGCCAGCAGCTTTACTACCGGGACAGCCACAGATACGCAGTATTTT. It encodes CASSFTTGTATDTQYF.

The chain is built from TRBV9 and TRBJ2-5; D is undetermined. Deletions cut 4 bases from V and 2 bases from J, with 9 bases between. Per germline, CDR1 SGDLS and CDR2 YYNGEE. CDR3 length: 13 residues. In nucleotides, the CDR3 is TGTGCCAGCAGCCCCAGACTTCAAGAGACCCAGTACTTC. Protein product: CASSPRLQETQYF.

This clone was picked up a small number of times. V gene TRBV11-2 combines with J gene TRBJ1-3, with TRBD1 identical over 8 bases. The V and J ends lost 5 bases and 4 bases, in that order; junction bases with no gene match: 7. Per the germline V gene, CDR1 is SGHAT and CDR2 is FQNNGV. The CDR3 runs 15 residues. This chain's CDR3 is CASSLQGGNGNTIYF. CDR3 nucleotide sequence: TGTGCCAGCAGCCTACAGGGGGGGAACGGAAACACCATATATTTT.

The CDR3 DNA follows: TGTGCCAGCAGGCCCTGGGGGGGCGATTACAATGAGCAGTTCTTC. It encodes CASRPWGGDYNEQFF. The V gene is TRBV6-1, the J gene TRBJ2-1, with D possibly matching TRBD2 (7 bases). This CDR3 is built from 15 residues. CDR1 is MNHNS and CDR2 is SASEGT in the germline V gene. The ends were cut back, 6 bases at V and 4 bases at J, with 16 bases in the middle.

This clone was recorded once. The chain joins TRBV5-4 to TRBJ2-7, with D tentatively TRBD2 (6 bases). Trimming removed 4 bases at V and 1 base at J, with 18 bases between. The CDR3 contains 16 residues. Germline CDR1 is SGHNT and CDR2 is YYREEE (reference sequence). CDR3 loop: CASSRGTRARSYEQYF. CDR3 nucleotides: TGTGCCAGCAGCCGGGGGACTCGGGCTAGATCCTACGAGCAGTACTTC. Based on the CDR3 plus reference TRBV5-4 and TRBJ2-7, the full variable domain is ETGVTQSPTHLIKTRGQQVTLRCSSQSGHNTVSWYQQALGQGPQFIFQYYREEENGRGNFPPRFSGLQFPNYSSELNVNALELDDSALYLCASSRGTRARSYEQYFGPGTRLTVT.

The rearrangement joins TRBV28 to TRBJ1-4; 7 nucleotides match TRBD1. The germline V gene encodes CDR1 MDHEN and CDR2 SYDVKM. There are 15 residues in the CDR3. The V and J ends lost 6 bases and 5 bases, in that order; junction bases with no gene match: 9. CDR3 nucleotides: TGTGCCAGCAGCTCCGGGACAGTGCTGAATGAAAAACTGTTTTTT. Its protein product is CASSSGTVLNEKLFF.

V usage is TRBV7-9 and J usage is TRBJ2-7, with 11 bases lining up with TRBD1. The CDR3 is made up of 15 amino acids. J lost 5 bases, V lost 4 bases, and 7 bases had no gene match. Germline CDR1 reads SEHNR; CDR2 reads FQNEAQ (reference sequence). CDR3 residues: CASSSGTGGIHEQYF. CDR3 in DNA: TGTGCCAGCAGCTCGGGGACAGGGGGTATCCACGAGCAGTACTTC.

The chain combines TRBV4-2 with TRBJ1-2, with D tentatively TRBD1 (5 bases). CDR3 length equals 13 residues. Trimming cost V 3 bases and J 5 bases, with 10 bases left between them. From germline, CDR1 is LGHNA and CDR2 YNFKEQ. The CDR3: CASSHGGWYGYTF. CDR3 DNA: TGTGCCAGCAGCCATGGGGGGTGGTATGGCTACACCTTC.

The V and J genes are TRBV7-9 and TRBJ2-7; D is perhaps TRBD1 (6 bases). The CDR3 runs 14 residues. Germline assignment: CDR1 SEHNR and CDR2 FQNEAQ (reference sequence). V lost 4 bases and J 1 base, leaving 11 bases between the germline ends. The DNA of the CDR3 is TGTGCCAGCAGCTCATTCCAGGGGTCCTACGAGCAGTACTTC. Its translation is CASSSFQGSYEQYF.

The chain combines TRBV7-2 with TRBJ1-6; D may be TRBD1 (5 bases). The V gene lost 4 bases and the J gene lost 7 bases, with 8 bases spanning the gap. The CDR3 totals 13 residues. Germline CDR1 reads SGHTA; CDR2 reads FQGNSA. The CDR3 region has the DNA TGTGCCAGCAGCTCACCAGGGAATTCACCCCTCCACTTT. Protein sequence: CASSSPGNSPLHF.

The V gene is TRBV30, the J gene TRBJ1-4, with D unresolved. The V gene's germline CDR1 is GTSNPN and CDR2 SVGIG (reference sequence). V was trimmed by 0 bases and J by 8 bases, leaving 13 bases between them. This CDR3 contains 14 residues. The CDR3 loop is CAWSVRNSEEKLFF. The CDR3 coding sequence is TGTGCCTGGAGTGTACGAAACAGTGAGGAAAAACTGTTTTTT.

The chain employs TRBV4-3 and TRBJ2-3, with 10 bases identical to TRBD1. This CDR3 region has 16 residues. Germline CDR1 and CDR2: LGHNA and YSLEER. Losses at the gene ends were 4 bases for V and 3 bases for J; bases not matched to a gene: 7. The CDR3 here is CASSLRDRGSTDTQYF. CDR3 DNA sequence: TGCGCCAGCAGCCTCCGGGACAGGGGAAGTACAGATACGCAGTATTTT.

The rearrangement links TRBV29-1 to TRBJ2-1, with a tentative D call TRBD2 (6 bases). The germline V gene has CDR1 SQVTM and CDR2 ANQGSEA. Trimming pared 3 bases from V and 2 bases from J, leaving 8 bases between. This CDR3 is 13 amino acids long. CDR3 amino acids: CSVDGGTYNEQFF. The CDR3 region has the DNA TGCAGCGTTGACGGGGGAACCTACAATGAGCAGTTCTTC.

The chain carries TRBV4-2 and TRBJ1-4; TRBD1 matches at 7 bases. The ends lost 0 bases at V and 15 bases at J; junction bases unmatched: 7. This CDR3 region has 13 residues. Germline V gene data show CDR1 as LGHNA and CDR2 as YNFKEQ. The DNA for the CDR3 is TGTGCCAGCAGCCAAGAGGTGACAGGGAACTTGTTTTTT. Residues: CASSQEVTGNLFF.

This clone was counted a few times. The V gene is TRBV6-5, the J gene TRBJ1-2, with 7 bases that match TRBD1. V lost 4 bases, J lost 4 bases, and 3 bases stayed unmatched. CDR1 is MNHEY, CDR2 SVGAGI, per germline. CDR3 size: 13 residues. In nucleotides, the CDR3 is TGTGCCAGCAGTTCCCGGGACAGCTATGGCTACACCTTC. Its translation is CASSSRDSYGYTF.

The chain couples TRBV14 to TRBJ1-2, with 9 bases lining up with TRBD1. This CDR3 is built from 15 residues. V shed 2 bases, J shed 4 bases, and the junction held 5 bases outside the gene matches. Germline loops: CDR1 SGHDN, CDR2 FVKESK. The chain's CDR3 is CASSQRGQGGYGYTF. CDR3 DNA sequence: TGTGCCAGCAGCCAAAGGGGACAGGGCGGCTATGGCTACACCTTC.

By proportion, this clone is medium-sized. The V call is TRBV2, the J call TRBJ2-2; tentatively, D is TRBD2 (5 bases). The CDR3 covers 14 residues. V gave up 5 bases and J gave up 3 bases, with 10 bases separating them. CDR1 is SNHLY and CDR2 is FYNNEI in the germline V gene. The CDR3 protein is CASSTWEYTGELFF. The CDR3 DNA reads TGTGCCAGCAGTACGTGGGAGTACACCGGGGAGCTGTTTTTT. Full variable domain (missing parts from reference TRBV2 and TRBJ2-2): EPEVTQTPSHQVTQMGQEVILRCVPISNHLYFYWYRQILGQKVEFLVSFYNNEISEKSEIFDDQFSVERPDGSNFTLKIRSTKLEDSAMYFCASSTWEYTGELFFGEGSRLTVL.

V is TRBV27 and J is TRBJ1-1; D gene uncertain. The V gene lost 3 bases and the J gene lost 8 bases, with 13 bases spanning the gap. Germline CDR1 and CDR2: MNHEY and SMNVEV (reference sequence). This CDR3 region has 13 residues. CDR3 coding DNA: TGTGCCAGCAGTTTTGAAAGGTGGGCAGAAGCTTTCTTT. It is translated as CASSFERWAEAFF.

Here the CDR3 reads CASSIDHGLDTEAFF. DNA of the CDR3: TGTGCCAGTAGTATAGATCATGGCCTCGACACTGAAGCTTTCTTT. V gene TRBV19 combines with J gene TRBJ1-1, with D unclear. Germline lookup yields CDR1 LNHDA and CDR2 SQIVND (reference sequence). The CDR3 loop spans 15 amino acids. V lost 0 bases, J lost 3 bases, and 11 bases lay in between.

V gene TRBV10-3 combines with J gene TRBJ1-1, with 9 bases aligning to TRBD1. The CDR3 totals 13 residues. Germline-derived CDR1 and CDR2 are ENHRY and SYGVKD. V lost 10 bases, J lost 4 bases, and 7 bases stayed unmatched. The CDR3 nucleotides are TGTGCCACTAGGACAGGGGAGAGCACTGAAGCTTTCTTT. Protein sequence: CATRTGESTEAFF.

The chain has TRBV4-1 and TRBJ2-3, with D possibly matching TRBD1 (5 bases). V lost 0 bases, J lost 11 bases, and 12 bases lay in between. The CDR3 sequence is 13 residues long. CDR1 is MGHRA, CDR2 YSYEKL, per germline. The CDR3 DNA follows: TGCGCCAGCAGCCAAGAATGGGCAGGGCAGCAGTATTTT. As protein: CASSQEWAGQQYF.

DNA for the CDR3: TGTGCCAGCAGCCACAGGGCCAGCTCCTACAATGAGCAGTTCTTC. This codes for CASSHRASSYNEQFF. This chain links TRBV27 with TRBJ2-1, with D possibly TRBD1 on 6 matching bases. The germline V gene has CDR1 MNHEY and CDR2 SMNVEV (reference sequence). The ends were cut back, 6 bases at V and 0 bases at J, with 12 bases in the middle. The CDR3 is made up of 15 amino acids.

The rearrangement joins TRBV19 to TRBJ1-5; 8 nucleotides line up with TRBD1. The CDR3 sequence is 15 residues long. Unmatched junction bases numbered 4, after V lost 4 bases and J lost 2 bases. The germline V gene encodes CDR1 LNHDA and CDR2 SQIVND (reference sequence). The CDR3 loop is CASSTLTGGNQPQHF. The CDR3 DNA sequence: TGTGCCAGTAGTACCCTGACAGGGGGCAATCAGCCCCAGCATTTT.